Below, 30 T cell receptor beta chains from the same sample are listed, as sequenced in a study of tumour-infiltrating T cells in Burkitt lymphoma. Sequenced by immunoSEQ multiplex PCR; TCRdb stores in-frame clones only, minus some. The table shows 15,000 or so clones, with about 31% occurring only once. The specimen was tumor tissue. All receptors derive from a human donor with diffuse large B-cell lymphoma.

This clone was counted only a few times. V and J are TRBV27 and TRBJ2-7; unclear D gene. The CDR3 loop spans 14 amino acids. Trimming removed 5 bases from V and 0 bases from J, with 11 bases in between. Germline CDR1 is MNHEY and CDR2 is SMNVEV (reference sequence). CDR3 in amino acids: CASSDPWGSYEQYF. Written as DNA, the CDR3 is TGTGCCAGCAGTGACCCGTGGGGCTCCTACGAGCAGTACTTC.

This clone was found a few times. The chain carries TRBV6-1 and TRBJ2-3; D might be TRBD1 (6 bases). The CDR3 extends over 13 amino acids. V dropped 6 bases and J dropped 5 bases, with 12 bases sitting between them. Germline V CDR1 and CDR2: MNHNS, SASEGT. CDR3 loop: CASSSGVLDTQYF. Here the CDR3 DNA reads TGTGCCAGCAGCTCAGGGGTGTTAGATACGCAGTATTTT.

This clone was seen more than once but under ten times. CDR3 DNA: TGTGCCAGCAGTTTGGGTCAGGGAAGGACTGAAGCTTTCTTT. It is translated as CASSLGQGRTEAFF. The rearrangement links TRBV27 to TRBJ1-1, with a possible D match to TRBD1 (5 bases). This CDR3 contains 14 residues. Germline V gene lookup returns CDR1 MNHEY and CDR2 SMNVEV (reference sequence). V shed 3 bases and J shed 5 bases, with 13 bases lying between them.

The chain couples TRBV6-1 to TRBJ2-1, with TRBD2 identical over 10 bases. This CDR3 region has 16 residues. Germline V gene lookup returns CDR1 MNHNS and CDR2 SASEGT. V lost 2 bases, J lost 7 bases, and 8 bases stayed unmatched. CDR3 DNA sequence: TGTGCCAGCAGTGAAAACCCCCTAGCGGGGGATAATGAGCAGTTCTTC. Protein sequence: CASSENPLAGDNEQFF.

The rearrangement links TRBV21-1 to TRBJ1-3. TRBV21-1 is labeled a pseudogene. The CDR3 contains 16 residues. In nucleotides, the CDR3 is TGTGCCAGCAGCTCACAAAAGGGGGGCGCTGGAAACACCATATATTTT. This encodes CASSSQKGGAGNTIYF.

This clone has just a few counts. The J gene is TRBJ1-5, the V gene TRBV19; D is ambiguous. Trimming pared 7 bases from V and 2 bases from J, leaving 15 bases between. The germline V gene has CDR1 LNHDA and CDR2 SQIVND (reference sequence). The length of the CDR3 is 15 residues. The CDR3 region has the DNA TGTGCCAGTAATCTTTTGGTTTCGGGCAATCAGCCCCAGCATTTT. Translation gives CASNLLVSGNQPQHF.

This chain joins TRBV5-1 and TRBJ2-3; 8 bases match TRBD1. The J segment lost 0 bases and the V segment lost 4 bases, leaving 7 bases of the junction unmatched. The CDR3 runs 16 residues. Germline V lookup: CDR1 SGHRS, CDR2 YFSETQ. CDR3 bases: TGCGCCAGCAGCGTGGGGACAGGCTCTAGCACAGATACGCAGTATTTT. Protein sequence: CASSVGTGSSTDTQYF. The variable domain in full, with the rest retrieved from reference TRBV5-1 and TRBJ2-3, is KAGVTQTPRYLIKTRGQQVTLSCSPISGHRSVSWYQQTPGQGLQFLFEYFSETQRNKGNFPGRFSGRQFSNSRSEMNVSTLELGDSALYLCASSVGTGSSTDTQYFGPGTRLTVL.

The count of this clone is one. The chain joins TRBV7-9 to TRBJ1-1; D may be TRBD1 (6 bases). The length of the CDR3 is 17 residues. The germline CDR1 and CDR2 sequences are SEHNR and FQNEAQ (reference sequence). Trimming shortened V by 3 bases and J by 1 base, and 18 bases separated the two germline ends. The CDR3 loop is CASSFSGRGGRNTEAFF. The CDR3, as DNA: TGTGCCAGCAGCTTCAGCGGGCGGGGGGGCAGGAACACTGAAGCTTTCTTT.

This chain connects TRBV29-1 to TRBJ2-1; unclear D gene. Germline-derived CDR1 and CDR2 are SQVTM and ANQGSEA. The CDR3 is 12 residues long. The V and J ends lost 6 bases and 1 base respectively, with 7 bases between them. Written as DNA, the CDR3 is TGCAGCGTCGAGAAGTCCTACAATGAGCAGTTCTTC. It codes for CSVEKSYNEQFF.

This clone was counted only a few times. V gene TRBV4-2 combines with J gene TRBJ1-5; D gene uncertain. Germline V gene sequence: CDR1 LGHNA, CDR2 YNFKEQ. CDR3 length: 15 residues. The V end lost 0 bases, the J end lost 3 bases, and 9 bases lay between the germline ends. The chain's CDR3 is CASSQDQAYNQPQHF. CDR3 in DNA: TGTGCCAGCAGCCAAGATCAGGCGTACAATCAGCCCCAGCATTTT.

The J gene is TRBJ1-1, the V gene TRBV29-1; D gene ambiguous. This CDR3 contains 11 residues. Deletions cut 7 bases from V and 0 bases from J, with 6 bases between. CDR1 is SQVTM and CDR2 is ANQGSEA in the germline V gene. Here the CDR3 reads CSDGMNTEAFF. Written as DNA, the CDR3 is TGCAGCGACGGCATGAACACTGAAGCTTTCTTT.

To note about this clone: This may arise from a read error, as a much more abundant clone is one base away. Other DNA sequences in the sample encode the same CDR3. This chain links TRBV9 with TRBJ1-2, with unresolved D. Germline V gene data show CDR1 as SGDLS and CDR2 as YYNGEE. Between the trimmed V and J ends, which lost 5 bases and 7 bases, there was a span of 12 bases. CDR3 length: 12 amino acids. The CDR3 nucleotides are TGTGCCAGCAGTACGCTCACCCTTGGCTACACCTTC. Protein: CASSTLTLGYTF. The full variable domain, its missing parts supplied by reference TRBV9 and TRBJ1-2, is DSGVTQTPKHLITATGQRVTLRCSPRSGDLSVYWYQQSLDQGLQFLIQYYNGEERAKGNILERFSAQQFPDLHSELNLSSLELGDSALYFCASSTLTLGYTFGSGTRLTVV.

V usage is TRBV7-9 and J usage is TRBJ1-4; 11 nucleotides line up with TRBD1. The CDR3 covers 15 residues. V gave up 5 bases and J gave up 8 bases; unmatched junction bases: 7. The germline V gene has CDR1 SEHNR and CDR2 FQNEAQ (reference sequence). As DNA, the CDR3 is TGTGCCAGCAGCCCAGGGACAGGGGGGGAGGAAAAACTGTTTTTT. Encoded protein: CASSPGTGGEEKLFF.

The chain is built from TRBV2 and TRBJ2-2; possible D gene TRBD2, 6 bases. The germline V gene encodes CDR1 SNHLY and CDR2 FYNNEI. The length of the CDR3 is 14 residues. V was shortened by 6 bases and J by 5 bases, with 13 bases between the two germline ends. This CDR3 reads CASSERLGTGELFF. In DNA, the CDR3 is TGTGCCAGCAGCGAAAGACTAGGGACCGGGGAGCTGTTTTTT.

The chain uses TRBV29-1 and TRBJ1-1; D may be TRBD1 (5 bases). The CDR3 is 13 amino acids. CDR1 and CDR2 from the germline V gene are SQVTM and ANQGSEA. Trimming stripped 6 bases from V and 0 bases from J, with 11 bases between. CDR3 DNA: TGCAGCGTCGGGGGGAGAATGAACACTGAAGCTTTCTTT. Amino acid sequence: CSVGGRMNTEAFF.

The chain links TRBV11-2 to TRBJ2-5, with 14 positions matching TRBD2. This CDR3 spans 17 amino acids. V shed 1 base and J 3 bases; nucleotides not matched to a gene: 4. CDR1 is SGHAT, CDR2 FQNNGV, per germline. CDR3 loop: CASSLGTSGRFEETQYF. CDR3 bases: TGTGCCAGCAGCTTAGGGACTAGCGGGAGGTTTGAAGAGACCCAGTACTTC.

The CDR3 bases are TGTGCCAGCAGCTTAAACGGCGGAGCCTATGGCTACACCTTC. As protein: CASSLNGGAYGYTF. This chain uses TRBV5-4 with TRBJ1-2, with D hard to call. V lost 2 bases, J lost 4 bases, and 12 bases lay in between. The CDR3 contains 14 residues. The V gene's germline CDR1 is SGHNT and CDR2 YYREEE (reference sequence).

V gene TRBV19 combines with J gene TRBJ1-1; D remains unclear. CDR1 and CDR2 (germline): LNHDA, SQIVND (reference sequence). The CDR3 has 13 residues. Deletions cut 7 bases from V and 4 bases from J, with 13 bases between. This chain's CDR3 is CASKSKTPTEAFF. The DNA for the CDR3 is TGTGCCAGTAAGAGTAAAACCCCCACTGAAGCTTTCTTT.

This clone was seen more than once but under ten times. The chain joins TRBV6-1 to TRBJ2-7; the D gene is possibly TRBD1 (6 bases). The V end was cut by 5 bases, the J end by 0 bases, with 14 bases between. In germline, CDR1 is MNHNS, CDR2 SASEGT. The CDR3 covers 15 residues. In DNA form, the CDR3 reads TGTGCCAGCAGTTCTGCGACAGGTGCCTCCTACGAGCAGTACTTC. This encodes CASSSATGASYEQYF.

The table lists this clone with a few counts. The genes are TRBV15 and TRBJ2-7, with 7 bases aligning to TRBD1. Germline assignment: CDR1 LNHNV and CDR2 YYDKDF (reference sequence). V trimming: 4 bases; J trimming: 6 bases; junction bases outside the gene matches: 9. CDR3 length: 14 amino acids. The DNA of the CDR3 is TGTGCCACCAGCAAGACAGGGACCGGCTTCGAGCAGTACTTC. Translation gives CATSKTGTGFEQYF.

There are a few counts of this clone. This sequence joins TRBV2 and TRBJ1-2; D gene ambiguous. The CDR3 contains 13 residues. V was shortened by 6 bases and J by 3 bases, with 11 bases between the two germline ends. Germline V gene data show CDR1 as SNHLY and CDR2 as FYNNEI. CDR3 coding DNA: TGTGCCAGCAGCGCGAACACAGACTATGGCTACACCTTC. Protein sequence: CASSANTDYGYTF.

The genes are TRBV6-5 and TRBJ2-3; 7 positions match TRBD2. CDR1 is MNHEY and CDR2 is SVGAGI in the germline V gene. The ends lost 5 bases at V and 3 bases at J; junction bases unmatched: 8. The CDR3 is 15 amino acids. CDR3 sequence: CASSTGGGSTDTQYF. CDR3 sequence (DNA): TGTGCCAGCAGTACTGGTGGCGGGAGTACAGATACGCAGTATTTT.

The V and J genes are TRBV7-9 and TRBJ2-2, with 7 bases matching TRBD1. Germline V gene sequence: CDR1 SEHNR, CDR2 FQNEAQ (reference sequence). With V trimmed by 5 bases and J by 2 bases, 2 bases remained unmatched. This CDR3 spans 14 amino acids. The CDR3 region has the DNA TGTGCCAGCAGCAGACAGGGAAACACCGGGGAGCTGTTTTTT. Encoded protein: CASSRQGNTGELFF.

As concerns this clone: A read error may account for a junction end that differs from germline. This chain uses TRBV6-6 with TRBJ2-1, with D tentatively TRBD2 (6 bases). There are 14 residues in the CDR3. Germline V gene data show CDR1 as MNHNY and CDR2 as SVGAGI (reference sequence). The CDR3 DNA follows: TGTGCCAGCACTTACGGGGGCTCCTACAATGAGCAGTTCTTC. Protein sequence: CASTYGGSYNEQFF.

The J gene is TRBJ2-7, the V gene TRBV6-5; 7 bases align to TRBD1. Germline CDR1 reads MNHEY; CDR2 reads SVGAGI. Trimming removed 2 bases from V and 2 bases from J; junction bases left unmatched: 3. The CDR3 contains 14 residues. As DNA, the CDR3 is TGTGCCAGCAGTTACAGACAGGGCCCCTACGAGCAGTACTTC. It encodes CASSYRQGPYEQYF.

The J gene is TRBJ1-1, the V gene TRBV28; TRBD1 is a possible D gene (6 bases). Between the trimmed V and J ends, which lost 8 bases and 3 bases, there was a span of 19 bases. Germline CDR1 is MDHEN and CDR2 is SYDVKM. This CDR3 contains 15 residues. The CDR3 here is CASLLSVGAYTEAFF. As DNA, the CDR3 is TGTGCCAGCCTCCTTAGCGTGGGGGCATACACTGAAGCTTTCTTT.

The chain couples TRBV15 to TRBJ1-1; perhaps TRBD1 as D (5 bases). The CDR3 totals 14 residues. From germline, CDR1 is LNHNV and CDR2 YYDKDF (reference sequence). V was clipped by 0 bases and J by 8 bases, with 13 bases between them. The CDR3 region has the DNA TGTGCCACCAGCAGAGAGGGGGACTGGAGGGAAGCTTTCTTT. This sequence encodes CATSREGDWREAFF. Full variable domain (outside the CDR3, taken from reference TRBV15 and TRBJ1-1): DAMVIQNPRYQVTQFGKPVTLSCSQTLNHNVMYWYQQKSSQAPKLLFHYYDKDFNNEADTPDNFQSRRPNTSFCFLDIRSPGLGDTAMYLCATSREGDWREAFFGQGTRLTVV.

V and J are TRBV7-8 and TRBJ1-1; a weak D match, TRBD1 (6 bases). V shed 4 bases and J shed 3 bases, with 15 bases lying between them. The length of the CDR3 is 15 residues. CDR1 is SGHVS, CDR2 FQNEAQ, per germline. Here the CDR3 DNA reads TGTGCCAGCAGCTCCGAGGGGGAAACACACACTGAAGCTTTCTTT. Encoded protein: CASSSEGETHTEAFF.

This clone has a handful of counts. V is TRBV19 and J is TRBJ2-7; D might be TRBD1 or TRBD2, each matching 7 bases. CDR1 is LNHDA and CDR2 is SQIVND in the germline V gene (reference sequence). Between the trimmed V and J ends, which lost 7 bases and 1 base, there was a span of 17 bases. This CDR3 region has 15 residues. For the CDR3, the DNA is TGTGCCAGTACCCCAGGGAGGGGGCTGTCCTACGAGCAGTACTTC. As protein: CASTPGRGLSYEQYF.

By proportion, this clone is medium-sized. Different DNA sequences within this sample yield the same CDR3. This rearrangement joins TRBV6-6 to TRBJ1-1; a possible D gene is TRBD1 (6 bases). This CDR3 region has 14 residues. Trimming shortened V by 6 bases and J by 1 base, and 12 bases separated the two germline ends. The germline CDR1 and CDR2 sequences are MNHNY and SVGAGI (reference sequence). CDR3 amino acids: CASSEQGENTEAFF. CDR3 coding DNA: TGTGCCAGCAGCGAACAGGGAGAGAACACTGAAGCTTTCTTT.